These 14 T cell receptor beta chains were sequenced from one sample in a study of T cells in Graves' hyperthyroidism and ophthalmopathy (dated 2019 in TCRdb). Receptor libraries were prepared by multiplex PCR. Data came from an Illumina HiSeq 2000. Amplification of TCR beta CDR3 regions was carried out from RNA transcripts. The TCR CDR3 was subjected to a first round of RT-PCR using the HTBI primer set and the Qiagen OneStep RT-PCR kit. Clones were called with MiXCR by TCRdb after fastp trimmed the public reads at Q25, and only in-frame beta chains were retained. Duplicate CDR3 protein sequences are folded into a single record with the most common DNA and genes. A total of approximately 220,000 distinct CDR3 sequences appear in this sample, roughly 18% of them only once. Roughly two fifths of the sample lies in the top ten. The specimen sequenced was blood. The receptor source for this set is a man between 35 and 55 years old with Graves' hyperthyroidism.

This clonotype was detected ten times or more. This rearrangement joins TRBV6-2 or TRBV6-3 to TRBJ2-7, with a tentative D call TRBD2 (6 bases). The CDR3 has 13 residues. Trimming took off 0 bases at V and 6 bases at J, with 9 bases between the two ends. Germline V lookup: CDR1 MNHEY, CDR2 SVGEGT. The chain's CDR3 is CASSYSLSGEQYF. Written as DNA, the CDR3 is TGTGCCAGCAGTTACTCCCTTAGCGGCGAGCAGTACTTC.

This clonotype has ten or more counts. The chain employs TRBV2 and TRBJ2-7; a possible D gene is TRBD1 (6 bases). The V gene's germline CDR1 is SNHLY and CDR2 FYNNEI. The CDR3 runs to 15 residues. V dropped 5 bases and J dropped 0 bases, with 14 bases sitting between them. The CDR3 DNA reads TGTGCCAGCAGTTACAGGGACGTTAGCTCCTACGAGCAGTACTTC. Protein: CASSYRDVSSYEQYF. Full variable domain (missing parts from reference TRBV2 and TRBJ2-7): EPEVTQTPSHQVTQMGQEVILRCVPISNHLYFYWYRQILGQKVEFLVSFYNNEISEKSEIFDDQFSVERPDGSNFTLKIRSTKLEDSAMYFCASSYRDVSSYEQYFGPGTRLTVT.

This clonotype showed up many times. The rearrangement uses TRBV2 and TRBJ1-2, with 7 bases identical to TRBD1. The germline V gene has CDR1 SNHLY and CDR2 FYNNEI. CDR3 size: 13 residues. With V trimmed by 4 bases and J by 7 bases, 6 bases remained unmatched. CDR3 in DNA: TGTGCCAGCAGTGCTACCAGGGGGTCTGGCTACACCTTC. It is translated as CASSATRGSGYTF. Using reference TRBV2 and TRBJ1-2 for the parts outside the CDR3, the full variable domain is EPEVTQTPSHQVTQMGQEVILRCVPISNHLYFYWYRQILGQKVEFLVSFYNNEISEKSEIFDDQFSVERPDGSNFTLKIRSTKLEDSAMYFCASSATRGSGYTFGSGTRLTVV.

There are many counts of this clonotype. The chain combines TRBV7-9 with TRBJ1-1; 7 bases map to TRBD1. With V trimmed by 8 bases and J by 0 bases, 3 bases remained unmatched. The V gene's germline CDR1 is SEHNR and CDR2 FQNEAQ (reference sequence). The CDR3 runs to 13 residues. The CDR3: CASVDRVNTEAFF. The CDR3 bases are TGTGCCAGCGTCGACAGGGTGAACACTGAAGCTTTCTTT.

The rearrangement uses TRBV20-1 and TRBJ1-4; TRBD1 matches at 10 bases. The V gene's germline CDR1 is DFQATT and CDR2 SNEGSKA (reference sequence). With V trimmed by 2 bases and J by 7 bases, 7 bases remained unmatched. This CDR3 is built from 15 residues. The CDR3 protein is CSARSRQGAGEKLFF. The CDR3 nucleotides read TGCAGTGCTAGATCCCGACAGGGGGCGGGTGAAAAACTGTTTTTT.

This clonotype was counted ten times or more. The rearrangement joins TRBV24-1 to TRBJ2-1; 7 nucleotides agree with TRBD1. With V trimmed by 4 bases and J by 6 bases, 5 bases remained unmatched. Looked up from germline, CDR1 is KGHDR and CDR2 is SFDVKD. The CDR3 is 14 amino acids. As DNA, the CDR3 is TGTGCCACCAGTGAAAGGGGGCTCCGCAATGAGCAGTTCTTC. It translates to CATSERGLRNEQFF.

This clonotype has ten or more counts. CDR3 loop: CASSQWGGDLSEAFF. In DNA, the CDR3 is TGTGCCAGCAGCCAATGGGGAGGGGATCTTTCTGAAGCTTTCTTT. This chain joins TRBV3-1 and TRBJ1-1, with D tentatively TRBD1 (5 bases). Per the germline V gene, CDR1 is LGHDT and CDR2 is YNNKEL (reference sequence). Between the trimmed V and J ends, which lost 2 bases and 6 bases, there was a span of 16 bases. This CDR3 is 15 amino acids long.

Many counts were recorded for this clonotype. This sequence joins TRBV5-1 and TRBJ2-3; 7 nucleotides line up with TRBD1. Trimming at V came to 2 bases and at J to 2 bases, leaving 5 bases not matched to a gene. The CDR3 has 15 amino acids. Germline V gives CDR1 SGHRS, CDR2 YFSETQ. CDR3 DNA sequence: TGCGCCAGCAGCTTACAGGGGTTCTTCACAGATACGCAGTATTTT. Its protein product is CASSLQGFFTDTQYF.

In its sample, this clonotype was seen many times. The chain links TRBV28 to TRBJ2-7, with D perhaps TRBD1 (6 bases). The CDR3 is made up of 16 amino acids. CDR1 is MDHEN and CDR2 is SYDVKM in the germline V gene. The ends were cut back, 4 bases at V and 0 bases at J, with 16 bases in the middle. The CDR3 here is CASSSLGASSSYEQYF. CDR3 DNA: TGTGCCAGCAGTTCTTTGGGGGCCAGCAGCTCCTACGAGCAGTACTTC.

This clonotype was seen only a few times. The rearrangement uses TRBV11-2 and TRBJ1-2; D is unclear. V lost 5 bases to trimming and J lost 4 bases, with 8 bases between them. The CDR3 covers 12 residues. Germline CDR1 SGHAT, CDR2 FQNNGV. The CDR3 sequence is CASSPWGYGYTF. As DNA, the CDR3 is TGTGCCAGCAGCCCATGGGGCTATGGCTACACCTTC.

V usage is TRBV19 and J usage is TRBJ2-3; D uncertain. CDR1 and CDR2 (germline): LNHDA, SQIVND (reference sequence). The germline V and J ends were trimmed by 4 bases and 0 bases, with 11 bases remaining between them. The CDR3 is 15 residues long. This CDR3 reads CASSKSPPSTDTQYF. The CDR3 bases are TGTGCCAGTAGTAAAAGTCCCCCGAGCACAGATACGCAGTATTTT.

This clonotype has a count of ten or more. The chain combines TRBV7-3 with TRBJ2-2; D is uncertain. Trimming left V 5 bases short and J 4 bases short, with 17 bases between. The CDR3 has 16 residues. Per germline, CDR1 SGHTA and CDR2 FQGTGA. The DNA of the CDR3 is TGTGCCAGCAGCGCCCTAGAAGGGATTGGCACCGGGGAGCTGTTTTTT. Translation gives CASSALEGIGTGELFF.

The chain recombines TRBV2 with TRBJ1-2, with TRBD1 identical over 7 bases. This CDR3 spans 14 amino acids. Germline values: CDR1 SNHLY, CDR2 FYNNEI. V lost 3 bases to trimming and J lost 4 bases; unmatched junction nucleotides: 5. CDR3 sequence (DNA): TGTGCCAGCAGTGAGCAGGGGGGTTTCTATGGCTACACCTTC. Protein: CASSEQGGFYGYTF. Combining the CDR3 with reference TRBV2 and TRBJ1-2 gives the whole variable domain EPEVTQTPSHQVTQMGQEVILRCVPISNHLYFYWYRQILGQKVEFLVSFYNNEISEKSEIFDDQFSVERPDGSNFTLKIRSTKLEDSAMYFCASSEQGGFYGYTFGSGTRLTVV.

This clonotype was found many times. J is TRBJ2-5 and V is TRBV29-1; no reliable D call. With 3 bases removed from V and 4 bases from J, the gap between germline ends came to 21 bases. This CDR3 contains 16 residues. Germline assignment: CDR1 SQVTM and CDR2 ANQGSEA. Here the CDR3 DNA reads TGCAGCGTTGATCAAGGGTCGCGGCTACACCTAGAGACCCAGTACTTC. Residues: CSVDQGSRLHLETQYF.